A single sample gave rise to the 2 T cell receptor beta chains below, sequenced in a study of blood T cell repertoires in COVID-19. Produced via immunoSEQ multiplex PCR; TCRdb's table is partial and in-frame only. Here the sample spans fewer than 650,000 clones, 70% to 90% being singletons. The sample comprised peripheral blood. Every receptor here comes from a woman aged 45 to 65 with COVID-19, enrolled during active disease.

In its sample, this clone was seen a few times. The V call is TRBV19, the J call TRBJ2-3, with 9 bases lining up with TRBD2. CDR3 length equals 17 residues. CDR1 LNHDA and CDR2 SQIVND come from the germline V gene (reference sequence). J was trimmed by 3 bases and V by 5 bases; bases with no gene match: 12. The CDR3 protein is CASSPRLAGVATDTQYF. The CDR3 DNA follows: TGTGCCAGTAGTCCCCGGTTAGCGGGGGTGGCGACAGATACGCAGTATTTT.

This clone was recorded once. J is TRBJ1-4 and V is TRBV12-3 or TRBV12-4; D unclear. V shed 7 bases and J shed 3 bases, with 9 bases lying between them. The CDR3 covers 13 residues. In DNA form, the CDR3 reads TGTGCCAGCACTCCGGGTCCTAATGAAAAACTGTTTTTT. It translates to CASTPGPNEKLFF.